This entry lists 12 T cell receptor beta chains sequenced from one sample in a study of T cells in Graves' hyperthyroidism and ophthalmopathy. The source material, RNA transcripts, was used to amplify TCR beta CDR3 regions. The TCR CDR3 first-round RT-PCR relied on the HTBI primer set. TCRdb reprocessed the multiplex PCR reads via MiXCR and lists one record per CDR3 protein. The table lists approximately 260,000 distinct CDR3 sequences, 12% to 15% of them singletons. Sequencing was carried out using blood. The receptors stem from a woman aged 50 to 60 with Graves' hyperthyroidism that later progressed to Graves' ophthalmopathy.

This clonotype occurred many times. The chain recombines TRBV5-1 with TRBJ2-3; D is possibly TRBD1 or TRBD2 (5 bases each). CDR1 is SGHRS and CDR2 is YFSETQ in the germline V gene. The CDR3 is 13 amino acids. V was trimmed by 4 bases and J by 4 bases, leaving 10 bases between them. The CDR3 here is CASSPGTSDTQYF. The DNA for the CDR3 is TGCGCCAGCAGCCCGGGGACCTCAGATACGCAGTATTTT.

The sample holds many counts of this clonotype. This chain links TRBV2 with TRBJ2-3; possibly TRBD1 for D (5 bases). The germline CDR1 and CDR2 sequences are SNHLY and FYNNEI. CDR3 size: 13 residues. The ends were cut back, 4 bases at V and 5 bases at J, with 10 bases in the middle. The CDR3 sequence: CASSGQRQDTQYF. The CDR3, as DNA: TGTGCCAGCAGTGGACAGAGGCAAGATACGCAGTATTTT.

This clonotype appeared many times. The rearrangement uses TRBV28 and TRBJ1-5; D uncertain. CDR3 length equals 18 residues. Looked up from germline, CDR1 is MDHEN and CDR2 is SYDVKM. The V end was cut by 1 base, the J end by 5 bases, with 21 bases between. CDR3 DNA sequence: TGTGCCAGCAGTTTATCCCTCGGCAGGCGGGGAATGGATCAGCCCCAGCATTTT. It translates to CASSLSLGRRGMDQPQHF.

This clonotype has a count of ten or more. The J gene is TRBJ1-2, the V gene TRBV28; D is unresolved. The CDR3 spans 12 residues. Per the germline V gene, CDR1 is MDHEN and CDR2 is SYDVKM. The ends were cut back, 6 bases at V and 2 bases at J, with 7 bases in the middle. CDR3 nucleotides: TGTGCCAGCAGACGGCGCAACTATGGCTACACCTTC. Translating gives CASRRRNYGYTF.

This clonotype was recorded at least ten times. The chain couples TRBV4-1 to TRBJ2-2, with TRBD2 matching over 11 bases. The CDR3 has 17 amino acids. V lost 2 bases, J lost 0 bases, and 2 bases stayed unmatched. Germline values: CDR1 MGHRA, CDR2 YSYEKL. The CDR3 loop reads CASSQISGRANTGELFF. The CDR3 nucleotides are TGCGCCAGCAGCCAAATTAGCGGGAGGGCGAACACCGGGGAGCTGTTTTTT.

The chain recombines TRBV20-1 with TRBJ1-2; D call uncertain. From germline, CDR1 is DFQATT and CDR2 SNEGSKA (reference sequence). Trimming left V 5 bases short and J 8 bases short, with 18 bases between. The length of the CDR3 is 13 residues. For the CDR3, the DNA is TGCAGTGCTCAGGACGGAGTTACAGAGGGCTACACCTTC. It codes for CSAQDGVTEGYTF.

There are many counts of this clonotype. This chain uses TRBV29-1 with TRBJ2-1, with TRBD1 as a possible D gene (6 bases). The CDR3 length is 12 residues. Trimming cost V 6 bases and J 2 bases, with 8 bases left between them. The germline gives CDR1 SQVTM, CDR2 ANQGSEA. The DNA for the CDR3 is TGCAGCGTGGACAGAGCCTACAATGAGCAGTTCTTC. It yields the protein CSVDRAYNEQFF.

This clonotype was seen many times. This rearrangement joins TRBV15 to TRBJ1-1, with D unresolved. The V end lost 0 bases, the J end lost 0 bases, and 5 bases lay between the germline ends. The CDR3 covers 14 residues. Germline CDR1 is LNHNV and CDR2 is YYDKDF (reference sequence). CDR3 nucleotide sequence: TGTGCCACCAGCAGAGATCAGATGAACACTGAAGCTTTCTTT. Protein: CATSRDQMNTEAFF.

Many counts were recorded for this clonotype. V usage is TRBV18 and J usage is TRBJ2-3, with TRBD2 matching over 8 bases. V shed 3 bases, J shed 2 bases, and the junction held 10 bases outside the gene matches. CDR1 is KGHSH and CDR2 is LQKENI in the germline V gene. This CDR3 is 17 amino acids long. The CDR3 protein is CASSPVLTSGLTDTQYF. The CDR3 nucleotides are TGTGCCAGCTCACCCGTACTTACTAGCGGACTCACAGATACGCAGTATTTT.

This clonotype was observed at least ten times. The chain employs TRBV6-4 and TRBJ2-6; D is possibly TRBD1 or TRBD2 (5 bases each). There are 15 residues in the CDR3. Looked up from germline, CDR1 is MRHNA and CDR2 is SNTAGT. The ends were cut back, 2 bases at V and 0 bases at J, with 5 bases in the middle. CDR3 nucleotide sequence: TGTGCCAGCAGTGACGGGGGCTCTGGGGCCAACGTCCTGACTTTC. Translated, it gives CASSDGGSGANVLTF.

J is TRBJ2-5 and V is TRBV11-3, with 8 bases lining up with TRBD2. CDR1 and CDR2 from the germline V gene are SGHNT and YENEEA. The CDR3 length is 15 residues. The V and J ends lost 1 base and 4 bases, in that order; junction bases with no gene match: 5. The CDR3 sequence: CASSLVTLAGETQYF. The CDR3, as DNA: TGTGCCAGCAGCTTAGTAACGCTAGCGGGAGAGACCCAGTACTTC.

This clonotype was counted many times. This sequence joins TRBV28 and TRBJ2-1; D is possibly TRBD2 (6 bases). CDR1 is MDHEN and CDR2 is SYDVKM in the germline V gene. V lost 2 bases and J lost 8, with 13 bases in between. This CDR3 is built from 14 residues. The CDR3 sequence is CASSLRERFHEQFF. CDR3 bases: TGTGCCAGCAGTTTACGGGAGAGGTTCCATGAGCAGTTCTTC.